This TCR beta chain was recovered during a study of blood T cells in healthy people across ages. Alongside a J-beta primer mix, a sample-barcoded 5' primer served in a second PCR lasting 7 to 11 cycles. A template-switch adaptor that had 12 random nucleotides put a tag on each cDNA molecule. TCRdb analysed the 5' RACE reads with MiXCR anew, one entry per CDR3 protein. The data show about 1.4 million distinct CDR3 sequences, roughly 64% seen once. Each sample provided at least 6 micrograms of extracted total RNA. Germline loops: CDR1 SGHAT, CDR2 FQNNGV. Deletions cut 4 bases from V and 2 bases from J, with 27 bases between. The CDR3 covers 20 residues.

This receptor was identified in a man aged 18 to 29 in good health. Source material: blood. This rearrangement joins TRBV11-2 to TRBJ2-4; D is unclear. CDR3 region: CASSSPPPYNAPVSKNIQYF. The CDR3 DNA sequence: TGTGCCAGCAGCTCCCCCCCTCCCTACAATGCCCCTGTGTCCAAAAACATTCAGTACTTC.